These 17 T cell receptor beta chains originate from one sample sequenced in a study of shared clonotypes between healthy human individuals. Profiling relied on immunoSEQ multiplex PCR, and the TCRdb table lists in-frame clones only, not all of them. The table includes 850,000 to 1,100,000 clones, about 80% detected once. The specimen was memory CD4+ T cells from PBMCs. Subset of the sample: CD45RA-negative fraction. Receptors were obtained from a man between 18 and 35 years old in good health. Some clones in this sample may be carry-over from other donors' samples.

The rearrangement joins TRBV10-3 to TRBJ1-4; D might be TRBD1 (5 bases). This CDR3 region has 12 residues. V lost 3 bases and J 6 bases, leaving 5 bases between the germline ends. Germline CDR1 reads ENHRY; CDR2 reads SYGVKD. The CDR3 nucleotides are TGTGCCATCAGTGAAGGGGATGAAAAACTGTTTTTT. Protein sequence: CAISEGDEKLFF.

There are many counts of this clone. This chain links TRBV1 with TRBJ2-1; TRBD2 reflects the table's D call only, with no check against the DNA. TRBV1 is noted as a pseudogene. This CDR3 has 13 amino acids. The CDR3 spells CTSSQDTIGEQFF. The CDR3 region has the DNA TGCACCAGCAGCCAAGATACGATCGGGGAGCAGTTCTTC.

The gene calls are TRBV2 and TRBJ1-1, with a possible D match to TRBD1 (6 bases). The CDR3 loop spans 11 amino acids. CDR1 is SNHLY, CDR2 FYNNEI, per germline. Trimming took off 7 bases at V and 10 bases at J, with 13 bases between the two ends. The CDR3 reads CASTGGLVAFF. CDR3 nucleotides: TGTGCCAGCACTGGGGGGCTCGTAGCTTTCTTT.

The chain uses TRBV10-3 and TRBJ2-3, with D hard to call. Germline values: CDR1 ENHRY, CDR2 SYGVKD. The ends were cut back, 0 bases at V and 3 bases at J, with 4 bases in the middle. CDR3 length: 13 amino acids. In DNA form, the CDR3 reads TGTGCCATCAGTGAGTCAGGGACAGATACGCAGTATTTT. As protein: CAISESGTDTQYF.

The CDR3 loop reads CASSGGGIQPQHF. The CDR3 bases are TGTGCCAGCTCGGGGGGGGGCATTCAGCCCCAGCATTTT. The V call is TRBV28, the J call TRBJ1-5, with D possibly TRBD1 on 6 matching bases. CDR3 size: 13 residues. Germline V gene data show CDR1 as MDHEN and CDR2 as SYDVKM. V gave up 8 bases and J gave up 6 bases, with 14 bases separating them.

V usage is TRBV28 and J usage is TRBJ1-4, with 8 bases fitting TRBD1. The CDR3 runs to 14 residues. CDR1 MDHEN and CDR2 SYDVKM come from the germline V gene. The V segment lost 7 bases and the J segment 8 bases; nucleotides outside the gene matches: 9. The CDR3 loop reads CASTRGQGWEKLFF. For the CDR3, the DNA is TGTGCCAGCACCCGAGGACAGGGTTGGGAAAAACTGTTTTTT.

CDR3 region: CASSSDFRARGPQYF. The CDR3 region has the DNA TGTGCCAGCAGCTCAGATTTCAGGGCCCGGGGGCCCCAGTACTTC. The chain links TRBV7-9 to TRBJ2-5; perhaps D is TRBD1 or TRBD2 (6 bases each). The germline V and J ends were trimmed by 4 bases and 9 bases, with 21 bases remaining between them. Germline V CDR1 and CDR2: SEHNR, FQNEAQ (reference sequence). This CDR3 is 15 amino acids long.

This clone was found once. The V and J genes are TRBV10-3 and TRBJ1-3; D may be TRBD1 (6 bases). The CDR3 spans 15 residues. Germline CDR1 reads ENHRY; CDR2 reads SYGVKD. Trimming shortened V by 3 bases and J by 4 bases, and 13 bases separated the two germline ends. The CDR3 reads CAISDRGGSGNTIYF. CDR3 DNA: TGTGCCATCAGTGATAGGGGGGGGTCCGGAAACACCATATATTTT.

The gene calls are TRBV30 and TRBJ1-3; D not certain. This CDR3 is built from 14 residues. Trimming removed 3 bases from V and 0 bases from J, with 9 bases in between. Germline CDR1 reads GTSNPN; CDR2 reads SVGIG (reference sequence). CDR3 sequence reads: CAWSPLSSGNTIYF. DNA for the CDR3: TGTGCCTGGAGCCCCCTCAGCTCTGGAAACACCATATATTTT.

In its sample, this clone was seen once. The chain carries TRBV18 and TRBJ1-1; 12 nucleotides agree with TRBD1. Trimming cost V 8 bases and J 1 base; bases outside gene matches: 11. This CDR3 is 17 amino acids long. Germline values: CDR1 KGHSH, CDR2 LQKENI. CDR3 DNA: TGTGCCAGCCGCCCGGGACAGGGGGCTAACAGGAACACTGAAGCTTTCTTT. It is translated as CASRPGQGANRNTEAFF. Full variable domain (remainder filled in from reference TRBV18 and TRBJ1-1): NAGVMQNPRHLVRRRGQEARLRCSPMKGHSHVYWYRQLPEEGLKFMVYLQKENIIDESGMPKERFSAEFPKEGPSILRIQQVVRGDSAAYFCASRPGQGANRNTEAFFGQGTRLTVV.

This clone was seen a handful of times. The genes are TRBV5-6 and TRBJ2-1, with 9 nucleotides matching TRBD2. CDR1 SGHDT and CDR2 YYEEEE come from the germline V gene. V dropped 1 base and J dropped 1; count of bases not matched to a gene: 6. The CDR3 is 17 residues long. DNA of the CDR3: TGTGCCAGCAGCTTGACGCTAGCGGGAAGGTCCTACAATGAGCAGTTCTTC. This translates into CASSLTLAGRSYNEQFF.

On this clone itself: Within the sample, other DNA sequences also encode this same CDR3. The chain is built from TRBV30 and TRBJ2-5; D is unresolved. The germline V gene encodes CDR1 GTSNPN and CDR2 SVGIG (reference sequence). Deletions cut 5 bases from V and 3 bases from J, with 7 bases between. The CDR3 loop spans 11 amino acids. This CDR3 is CAWSLKETQYF. CDR3 DNA: TGTGCCTGGTCGTTGAAAGAGACCCAGTACTTC.

The chain employs TRBV2 and TRBJ2-3, with 8 bases aligning to TRBD1. Germline V gene lookup returns CDR1 SNHLY and CDR2 FYNNEI. Germline trimming cut 4 bases from V and 11 bases from J; bases unmatched to any gene: 5. The CDR3 spans 12 residues. The CDR3 DNA sequence: TGTGCCAGCAGTGGGCCAGGGGGCTGGCAGTATTTT. This codes for CASSGPGGWQYF.

The chain recombines TRBV5-1 with TRBJ1-2, with a weak D call TRBD1 (5 bases). The CDR3 loop spans 14 amino acids. Germline CDR1 and CDR2: SGHRS and YFSETQ. The V end lost 0 bases, the J end lost 7 bases, and 13 bases lay between the germline ends. The CDR3 spells CASSLDAGLSGYTF. CDR3 in DNA: TGCGCCAGCAGCTTGGATGCGGGGCTCAGTGGCTACACCTTC.

The chain uses TRBV28 and TRBJ2-2; D perhaps matches TRBD2 (5 bases). The CDR3 is made up of 17 amino acids. Per the germline V gene, CDR1 is MDHEN and CDR2 is SYDVKM. V shed 4 bases and J shed 0 bases, with 15 bases lying between them. The CDR3 region is CASSSGSSLPNTGELFF. CDR3 nucleotides: TGTGCCAGCAGTTCGGGGTCATCTCTTCCGAACACCGGGGAGCTGTTTTTT.

This clone showed up just a few times. The same CDR3 can be traced to other DNA sequences in this sample. This rearrangement joins TRBV28 to TRBJ2-5; 11 positions agree with TRBD2. This CDR3 has 15 residues. CDR1 is MDHEN and CDR2 is SYDVKM in the germline V gene. With 4 bases clipped from V and 5 bases from J, the junction kept 6 bases outside the gene matches. CDR3 DNA sequence: TGTGCCAGCAGTTCCCTAGCGGGAGGAGGCGAGACCCAGTACTTC. Translated, it gives CASSSLAGGGETQYF.

V gene TRBV21-1 combines with J gene TRBJ1-4. TRBV21-1 is an annotated pseudogene. The CDR3 consists of 15 residues. CDR3 nucleotide sequence: TGTGCCAGCAGCTTGCTTAAGGAGGGTTTTGAAAAACTGTTTTTT. Amino acid sequence: CASSLLKEGFEKLFF.